This TCR beta chain was identified during a study of blood T cell repertoires in COVID-19. Study details: Sample material is recorded as cDNA or gDNA derived from T cells, B-cell-depleted T cells, or PBMCs.

The CDR3 covers 14 residues. V lost 8 bases and J lost 0; bases outside the gene matches: 6. CDR1 is SQVTM, CDR2 ANQGSEA, per germline. Profiling relied on immunoSEQ multiplex PCR, and the TCRdb table lists in-frame clones only, not all of them. The repertoire holds fewer than 130,000 clones, with 70% to 85% as singletons. The rearrangement links TRBV29-1 to TRBJ2-2, with 7 bases aligning to TRBD1. Sequenced material: peripheral blood. This TCR was recovered from a man aged 70-80 years with active or convalescent COVID-19. The CDR3 bases are TGCAGCTCGACAGGGCCCGCGAACACCGGGGAGCTGTTTTTT. It encodes CSSTGPANTGELFF.